This record concerns one TCR beta chain sequence. Authors' processing steps: For nucleated cells, counts were estimated from reference gene primer amplification. Some clones are missing from TCRdb's copy, which holds only in-frame ones; the method was immunoSEQ multiplex PCR. The DNA was the basis for D and trimming; V, J and clone size are from that table. The top ten clones hold about 4.2% of a sample with 350,000 or so clones, approximately 86% of them seen once. V gave up 4 bases and J gave up 6 bases; unmatched junction bases: 8. Germline V gene sequence: CDR1 SGHNT, CDR2 YYREEE (reference sequence). CDR3 size: 15 residues. This entry is derived from a study of blood T cell repertoires in COVID-19.

The chain joins TRBV5-4 to TRBJ2-1, with 9 bases identical to TRBD1. The sequencing input was PBMCs or T cells enriched from blood (not recorded which). This sequence originates from a middle-aged woman with acute COVID-19. The CDR3 DNA sequence: TGTGCCAGCAGCGAGGGGGGACAGGGAGTCAATGAGCAGTTCTTC. As protein: CASSEGGQGVNEQFF.